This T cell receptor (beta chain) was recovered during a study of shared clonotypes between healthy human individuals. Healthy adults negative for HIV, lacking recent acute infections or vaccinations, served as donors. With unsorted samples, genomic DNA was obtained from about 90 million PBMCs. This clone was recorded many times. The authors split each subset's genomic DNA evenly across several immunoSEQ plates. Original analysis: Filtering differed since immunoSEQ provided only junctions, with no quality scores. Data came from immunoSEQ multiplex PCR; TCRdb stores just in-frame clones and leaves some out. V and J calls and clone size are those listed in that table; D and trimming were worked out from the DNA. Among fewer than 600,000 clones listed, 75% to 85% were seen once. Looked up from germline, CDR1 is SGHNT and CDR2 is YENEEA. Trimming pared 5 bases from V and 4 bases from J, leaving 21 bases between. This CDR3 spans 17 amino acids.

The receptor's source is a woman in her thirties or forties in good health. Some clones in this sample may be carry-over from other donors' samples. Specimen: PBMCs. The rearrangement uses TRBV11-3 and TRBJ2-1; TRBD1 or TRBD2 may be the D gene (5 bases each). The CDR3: CASSPSPGTGGYNEQFF. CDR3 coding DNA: TGTGCCAGCAGCCCGTCACCTGGGACCGGCGGATACAATGAGCAGTTCTTC. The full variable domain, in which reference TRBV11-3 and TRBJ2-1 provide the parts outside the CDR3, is EAGVVQSPRYKIIEKKQPVAFWCNPISGHNTLYWYLQNLGQGPELLIRYENEEAVDDSQLPKDRFSAERLKGVDSTLKIQPAELGDSAVYLCASSPSPGTGGYNEQFFGPGTRLTVL.